This T cell receptor (beta chain) was sequenced in a study of post-analysis software for immune sequencing data (dated by TCRdb to between 2014 and 2016). For context, the study as a whole: Recorded disease courses included relapsing-remitting, secondary progressive and progressive-relapsing multiple sclerosis, with some patients lacking subtype annotation. Patient repertoires were compared against 11 previously published healthy control repertoires from donors aged about 6 to 27 years. A subset of samples was prepared in parallel using single-end sample barcoding, then pooled and co-amplified after Illumina adapter ligation. The study at large found these results: Normalized Chao1 diversity was significantly lower in multiple sclerosis patients than controls, suggesting substantial peripheral T-cell clonal expansion. The control group was slightly older than the multiple sclerosis patient group. Strong co-clustering of samples prepared in the same batch was shown by direct clustering with F measure, prompting a batch-effect correction. Roughly 5 TRBV segments, including TRBV5-6, TRBV5-1 and TRBV20-1, were significantly more frequent in patients than controls.

This clonotype was detected only a few times. Its recognized antigen is unknown. Qualities for individual bases were not recorded, and no much larger clone is one base off. Receptor amplification or capture employed PCR. This sample was sequenced with an Illumina HiSeq 2500. To reduce PCR and sequencing biases, unique molecular identifiers were incorporated into the TCR beta cDNA libraries. Every 1 to 10 million input T cells yielded roughly 500,000 cDNA molecules, meaning each molecule approximated one T cell. The same protocol used for the earlier healthy control dataset was applied to prepare and sequence the patient libraries. Samples belonging to the same batch were prepared together, multiplexed and sequenced on a shared HiSeq lane. The paper's data handling went like this. Raw barcoded reads were processed with MIGEC, discarding single-read molecular identifier groups before consensus assembly and CDR3 extraction. VDJtools was used for post-analysis of the clonotype tables, with diversity normalized by down-sampling every dataset to the smallest sample size. To correct batch-related cross-sample contamination, repertoire overlap clustering matched CDR3 amino acid sequences but not nucleotide sequences. TCRdb cleaned the public reads at Q25 with fastp, built clones with MiXCR and kept in-frame beta chains. One record per CDR3 amino acid sequence lists the most common genes and DNA. TCRdb assigned the V and J calls; the authors' analysis was not used. This sample is represented by approximately 690,000 distinct CDR3 sequences; roughly three fifths of them were singletons. The ten biggest clones cover 10% to 12% of the sample.

Reading from cysteine to phenylalanine, the CDR3 counts 14 amino acids. Solely the CDR3 DNA is kept, with 42 bases framed from the first base. For CDR1 and CDR2, the germline V gene lists ENHRY and SYGVKD. For this chain, trimming is 5 bases at the V end and 0 bases at the J end, and the number of junction bases without a gene match is 2. TCR beta repertoires were profiled from peripheral blood of 10 to 15 young patients with multiple sclerosis to demonstrate the VDJtools post-analysis software. The patients with multiple sclerosis were children and adolescents between 6 and 15 years of age. The chain uses TRBV10-3 and TRBJ1-2; 8 central nucleotides agree with TRBD1. Sequenced material: blood. This TCR was recovered from a girl aged 2 to 10 with multiple sclerosis. The DNA reads TGTGCCATCAGTCGGGACAGGTCTAACTATGGCTACACCTTC. Its coded protein is CAISRDRSNYGYTF.